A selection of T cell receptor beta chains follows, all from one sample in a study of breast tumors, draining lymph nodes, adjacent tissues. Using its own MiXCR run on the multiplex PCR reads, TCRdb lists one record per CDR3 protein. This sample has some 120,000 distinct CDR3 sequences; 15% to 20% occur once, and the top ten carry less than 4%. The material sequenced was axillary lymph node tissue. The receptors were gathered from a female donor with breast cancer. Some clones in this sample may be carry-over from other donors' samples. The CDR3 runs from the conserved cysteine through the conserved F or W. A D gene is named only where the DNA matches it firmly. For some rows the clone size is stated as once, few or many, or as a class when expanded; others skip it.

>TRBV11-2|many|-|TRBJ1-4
TGTGCCAGCAGCTTAGCGACATCCGAAAAACTGTTTTTT
CASSLATSEKLFF
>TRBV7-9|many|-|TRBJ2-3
TGTGCCAGCAGCCCCAACCAAGGACAGGGAGGGGACACAGATACGCAGTATTTT
CASSPNQGQGGDTDTQYF
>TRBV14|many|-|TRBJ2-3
TGTGCCAGCAGCCAAGATGCGGCTAGCTCTAGCACAGATACGCAGTATTTT
CASSQDAASSSTDTQYF
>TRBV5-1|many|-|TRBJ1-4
TGCGCCAGCAGCTTGGACTTCGGTGCAACTAATGAAAAACTGTTTTTT
CASSLDFGATNEKLFF
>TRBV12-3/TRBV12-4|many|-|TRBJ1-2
TGTGCCAGCAGTCCCCAGGGGTTGTCCACGAGCTATGGCTACACCTTC
CASSPQGLSTSYGYTF
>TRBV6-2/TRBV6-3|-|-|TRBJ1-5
TGTGCCAGCATTGGAGGGAGCAATCAGCCCCAGCATTTT
CASIGGSNQPQHF
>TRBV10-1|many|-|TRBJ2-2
TGCGCCAGCAGTCTTGTCAACACCGGGGAGCTGTTTTTT
CASSLVNTGELFF
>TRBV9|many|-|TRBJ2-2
TGTGCCAGCAGCGTAGGTGGGGTGGGCGCCGGGGAGCTGTTTTTT
CASSVGGVGAGELFF
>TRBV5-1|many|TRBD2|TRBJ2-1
TGCGCCAGCAGCATTACCGGGACTAGCTTTGTTGAGCAGTTCTTC
CASSITGTSFVEQFF
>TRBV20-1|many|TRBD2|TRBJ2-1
TGCAGTGCTGCGGGACTAGCGGGACCCTACAATGAGCAGTTCTTC
CSAAGLAGPYNEQFF
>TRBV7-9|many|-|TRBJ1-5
TGTGCCAGCAGCTTAGGAGGGCTCGTTAGCAATCAGCCCCAGCATTTT
CASSLGGLVSNQPQHF
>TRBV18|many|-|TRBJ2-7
TGTGCCAGCTCACCAAGCCTTAAATACGAGCAGTACTTC
CASSPSLKYEQYF
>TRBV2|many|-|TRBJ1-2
TGTGCCAGCAGTGAAAGCTATGGCTACACCTTC
CASSESYGYTF
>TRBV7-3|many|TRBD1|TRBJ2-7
TGTGCCAGCAGCTTAAAGACAGGGCGGGAGCAGTACTTC
CASSLKTGREQYF
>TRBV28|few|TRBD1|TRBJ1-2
TGTGCCAGCAGTTCTGGGACAGCTGGCTACACCTTC
CASSSGTAGYTF
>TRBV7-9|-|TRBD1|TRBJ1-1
TGTGCCAGCAGCTTTCACCCGGGACAGGATTTGAACACTGAAGCTTTCTTT
CASSFHPGQDLNTEAFF
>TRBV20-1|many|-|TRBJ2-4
TGCAGTGCTAGCGTTGCAGATTGGATTCAGTACTTC
CSASVADWIQYF
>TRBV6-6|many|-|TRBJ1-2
TGTGCCAGCAGTAAGGGGGGGGATGGCTACACCTTC
CASSKGGDGYTF
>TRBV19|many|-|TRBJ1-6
TGTGCCAGTAGTTTTCAAGCACTCGTAAGTTCACCCCTCCACTTT
CASSFQALVSSPLHF
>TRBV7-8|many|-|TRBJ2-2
TGTGCCAGCACCAGCTTTTCGGGGACGGGCACCGGGGAGCTGTTTTTT
CASTSFSGTGTGELFF
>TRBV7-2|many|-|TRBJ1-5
TGTGCCAGCAGCTTAGTTGGGGGCGTTAGCAATCAGCCCCAGCATTTT
CASSLVGGVSNQPQHF
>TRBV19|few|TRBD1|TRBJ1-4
TGTGCCAGTAGCCGACGCCCAGGGACAGGGGGAACTTTCGGCGAAAAACTGTTTTTT
CASSRRPGTGGTFGEKLFF
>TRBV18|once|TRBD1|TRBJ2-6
TGTGCCAGCTCACCACGGCAGGGGGCAACTGGGGCCAACGTCCTGACTTTC
CASSPRQGATGANVLTF
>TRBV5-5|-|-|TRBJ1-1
TGTGCCAGCGCCAACAGACAGGCAACTGAAGCTTTCTTT
CASANRQATEAFF
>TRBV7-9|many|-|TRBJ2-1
TGTGCCAGCAGCTTAGCGCAAAGTGAGCAGTTCTTC
CASSLAQSEQFF
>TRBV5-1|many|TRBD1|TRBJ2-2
TGCGCCAGCAGTTTATCCCAGTCGTCACAGGGGACCGGGGAGCTGTTTTTT
CASSLSQSSQGTGELFF
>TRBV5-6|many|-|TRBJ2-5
TGTGCCAGCAGCTTGTTAGGTCCCCAAGAGACCCAGTACTTC
CASSLLGPQETQYF
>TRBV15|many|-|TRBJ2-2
TGTGCCACCAGCAGAGCGGGGACTCGGCGGGCCGGGGAGCTGTTTTTT
CATSRAGTRRAGELFF
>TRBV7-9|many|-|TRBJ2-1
TGTGCCAGCGCGGTAGAGGGGCCTCCGTTCTACAATGAGCAGTTCTTC
CASAVEGPPFYNEQFF
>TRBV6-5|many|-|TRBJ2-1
TGTGCCAGCAGAGCTAGCGTTCAGAGCTCCTACAATGAGCAGTTCTTC
CASRASVQSSYNEQFF
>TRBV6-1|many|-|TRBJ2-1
TGTGCCAGCACGGCGGGCTACAATGAGCAGTTCTTC
CASTAGYNEQFF
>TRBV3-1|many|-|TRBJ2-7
TGTGCCAGCACCCAAGATAAGGGCGAGCAGTACTTC
CASTQDKGEQYF
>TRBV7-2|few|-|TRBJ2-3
TGTGCCAGCAGCCGAGGCCGTGGGACAGATACGCAGTATTTT
CASSRGRGTDTQYF
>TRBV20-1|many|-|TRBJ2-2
TGCAGTGCTAACCAGCCTAGCACCGGGGAGCTGTTTTTT
CSANQPSTGELFF
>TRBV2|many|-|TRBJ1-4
TGTGCCAGCAGTGACCCTAATGAAAAACTGTTTTTT
CASSDPNEKLFF
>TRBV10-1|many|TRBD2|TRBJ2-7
TGCGCCAGATATAGCGGGGGGCGGGTCCACGAGCAGTACTTC
CARYSGGRVHEQYF
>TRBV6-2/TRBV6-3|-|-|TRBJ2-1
TGTGCCAGCTGGGGGCCCGAGCACGACAATGAGCAGTTCTTC
CASWGPEHDNEQFF
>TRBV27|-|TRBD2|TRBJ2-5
TGTGCCAGCAGTAGGCGGGGGTCGCAAGAGACCCAGTACTTC
CASSRRGSQETQYF
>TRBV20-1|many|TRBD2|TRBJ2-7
TGCAGTGCTACTCCTAGCGGGAGGAAGACCTACGAGCAGTACTTC
CSATPSGRKTYEQYF
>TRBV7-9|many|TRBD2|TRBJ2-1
TGTGCCAGCAGCTTAGGGTGGGGGGGAAAAGCAGGTGGTGAGCAGTTCTTC
CASSLGWGGKAGGEQFF
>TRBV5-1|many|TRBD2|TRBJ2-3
TGCGCCACCAAGGAAGGAGGACTAGCGGGAATCACAGATACGCAGTATTTT
CATKEGGLAGITDTQYF
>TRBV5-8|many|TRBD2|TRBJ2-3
TGTGCCAGCAGCTTAGAGGGTCTGCGGGGGACTAGCACAGATACGCAGTATTTT
CASSLEGLRGTSTDTQYF
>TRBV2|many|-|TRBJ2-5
TGTGCCAGCAGTGAGAGGGTAGCGGTCCAAGAGACCCAGTACTTC
CASSERVAVQETQYF